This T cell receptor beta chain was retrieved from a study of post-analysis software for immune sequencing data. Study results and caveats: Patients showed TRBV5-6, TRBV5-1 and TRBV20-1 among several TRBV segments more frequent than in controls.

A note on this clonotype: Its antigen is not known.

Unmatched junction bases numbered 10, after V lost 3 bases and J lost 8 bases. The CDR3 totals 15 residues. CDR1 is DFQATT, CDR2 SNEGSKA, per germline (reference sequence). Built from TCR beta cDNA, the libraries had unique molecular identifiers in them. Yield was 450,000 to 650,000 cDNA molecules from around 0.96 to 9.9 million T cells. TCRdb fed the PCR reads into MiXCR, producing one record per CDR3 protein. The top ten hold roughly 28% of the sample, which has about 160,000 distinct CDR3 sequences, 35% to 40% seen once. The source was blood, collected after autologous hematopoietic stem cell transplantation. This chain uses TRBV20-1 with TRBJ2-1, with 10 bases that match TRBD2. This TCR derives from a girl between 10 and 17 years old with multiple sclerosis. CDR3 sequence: CSASTSGRVWDEQFF. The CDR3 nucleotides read TGCAGTGCTAGTACCAGCGGGAGGGTCTGGGATGAGCAGTTCTTC.